Below, 2 T cell receptor beta chains from the same sample are listed, as sequenced in a study of blood T cell repertoires in COVID-19. Profiled with immunoSEQ multiplex PCR; TCRdb holds only in-frame clones, not every one. Here the sample spans around 150,000 clones, 75% to 85% being singletons. What was sequenced was peripheral blood. The source is an elderly woman with active or convalescent COVID-19.

The gene calls are TRBV5-1 and TRBJ2-5, with 11 bases lining up with TRBD2. The CDR3 is 16 amino acids. V shed 4 bases, J shed 4 bases, and the junction held 9 bases outside the gene matches. Germline CDR1 SGHRS, CDR2 YFSETQ. The CDR3 region has the DNA TGCGCCAGCAGCCCTCCCTCCGGGACTAGCGGAGAGACCCAGTACTTC. It yields the protein CASSPPSGTSGETQYF. The full variable domain, completed using reference TRBV5-1 and TRBJ2-5, is KAGVTQTPRYLIKTRGQQVTLSCSPISGHRSVSWYQQTPGQGLQFLFEYFSETQRNKGNFPGRFSGRQFSNSRSEMNVSTLELGDSALYLCASSPPSGTSGETQYFGPGTRLLVL.

The chain has TRBV6-5 and TRBJ1-5; D is possibly TRBD1 (6 bases). This CDR3 is 14 amino acids long. Germline V gives CDR1 MNHEY, CDR2 SVGAGI. V was clipped by 6 bases and J by 6 bases, with 15 bases between them. DNA for the CDR3: TGTGCCAGCAGCCCAGAACTACAGGGTCAGCCCCAGCATTTT. It codes for CASSPELQGQPQHF.